This passage covers 20 T cell receptor beta chains from one sample sequenced in a study of human T cells and chemical hapten exposure. TCRdb fed the RACE reads into MiXCR, producing one record per CDR3 protein. Among some 120,000 distinct CDR3 sequences, over 10% were seen once, and the ten largest hold roughly 1.3%. Indicated time point: patch test 1, 2 weeks after DPC sensitization. Treatment specified: therapeutic diphenylcyclopropenone sensitization with weekly scalp DPC. The starting material was whole blood, obtained in connection with sensitization to the hapten diphenylcyclopropenone (DPC). These receptors came from a woman in her forties or fifties with alopecia areata. Some clones in this sample may be carry-over from other donors' samples.

A few counts support this clonotype. V usage is TRBV24-1 and J usage is TRBJ2-1, with D tentatively TRBD1 (5 bases). Trimming shortened V by 3 bases and J by 9 bases, and 17 bases separated the two germline ends. Germline CDR1 reads KGHDR; CDR2 reads SFDVKD. This CDR3 region has 15 residues. The CDR3 loop is CATSDVGPGPREQFF. DNA of the CDR3: TGTGCCACCAGTGATGTCGGACCAGGGCCACGTGAGCAGTTCTTC.

This clonotype was seen a few times. The chain joins TRBV10-2 to TRBJ2-2, with D perhaps TRBD2 (6 bases). V gave up 5 bases and J gave up 4 bases, with 14 bases separating them. This CDR3 is built from 15 residues. CDR1 and CDR2 (germline): WSHSY, SAAADI. CDR3 sequence (DNA): TGCGCCAGCAGTTCAAACTCCGGGGGCACCGGGGAGCTGTTTTTT. Translated, it gives CASSSNSGGTGELFF.

The chain combines TRBV6-5 with TRBJ2-5, with TRBD1 matching over 10 bases. Germline values: CDR1 MNHEY, CDR2 SVGAGI. CDR3 size: 14 residues. J was trimmed by 2 bases and V by 6 bases; bases with no gene match: 3. The CDR3 is CASRRQGAQETQYF. CDR3 nucleotides: TGTGCCAGCAGACGACAGGGGGCTCAAGAGACCCAGTACTTC.

This clonotype has more than one count but fewer than ten. DNA for the CDR3: TGTGCCAGCAGCGGAGTTCAGGGCGGAGAGACCCAGTACTTC. It yields the protein CASSGVQGGETQYF. This chain connects TRBV5-4 to TRBJ2-5, with D possibly TRBD1 on 5 matching bases. V gave up 4 bases and J gave up 4 bases, with 14 bases separating them. This CDR3 is 14 amino acids long. Germline V CDR1 and CDR2: SGHNT, YYREEE (reference sequence).

This clonotype was observed a handful of times. This rearrangement joins TRBV4-3 to TRBJ2-7; 8 bases map to TRBD1. The CDR3 is 15 amino acids. Germline assignment: CDR1 LGHNA and CDR2 YSLEER. V shed 0 bases and J 4 bases; nucleotides not matched to a gene: 5. The CDR3 coding sequence is TGCGCCAGCAGCCAAGATCGACAGGGGTTTTACGAGCAGTACTTC. It translates to CASSQDRQGFYEQYF.

This clonotype was seen only a few times. V is TRBV6-1 and J is TRBJ2-2; possible D gene TRBD1, 6 bases. The CDR3 totals 14 residues. V shed 10 bases and J shed 3 bases, with 15 bases lying between them. From germline, CDR1 is MNHNS and CDR2 SASEGT. CDR3: CATRTARDTGELFF. The CDR3 DNA reads as TGTGCCACCCGGACAGCCCGTGACACCGGGGAGCTGTTTTTT.

The chain combines TRBV28 with TRBJ2-7; D perhaps matches TRBD1 (6 bases). The germline V gene encodes CDR1 MDHEN and CDR2 SYDVKM. V shed 8 bases and J shed 6 bases, with 14 bases lying between them. This CDR3 spans 12 amino acids. CDR3 sequence (DNA): TGTGCCAGCTCTGGACAGTTGGTCGAGCAGTACTTC. Translated: CASSGQLVEQYF.

This clonotype occurred many times. The rearrangement links TRBV7-9 to TRBJ1-2; TRBD1 aligns across 8 bases. Germline V gives CDR1 SEHNR, CDR2 FQNEAQ (reference sequence). The CDR3 spans 16 residues. J was trimmed by 2 bases and V by 2 bases; bases with no gene match: 7. For the CDR3, the DNA is TGTGCCAGCAGCTTATCCAGGGGGCTCGAGAACTATGGCTACACCTTC. This translates into CASSLSRGLENYGYTF.

The rearrangement links TRBV18 to TRBJ1-4, with 10 bases aligning to TRBD1. The CDR3 extends over 16 amino acids. Germline assignment: CDR1 KGHSH and CDR2 LQKENI. V lost 3 bases to trimming and J lost 0 bases; unmatched junction nucleotides: 1. The CDR3 loop is CASSPGQGTTNEKLFF. CDR3 DNA: TGTGCCAGCTCACCGGGACAGGGGACAACTAATGAAAAACTGTTTTTT.

This clonotype was seen a few times. The chain is built from TRBV28 and TRBJ2-7; D ambiguous. CDR1 and CDR2 (germline): MDHEN, SYDVKM. V shed 5 bases and J shed 5 bases, with 7 bases lying between them. The CDR3 contains 11 residues. CDR3: CASSGRHEQYF. CDR3 in DNA: TGTGCCAGCAGTGGGCGGCACGAGCAGTACTTC.

The table lists this clonotype with a few counts. The chain recombines TRBV6-2 or TRBV6-3 with TRBJ2-2, with 8 bases fitting TRBD1. Germline trimming cut 6 bases from V and 0 bases from J; bases unmatched to any gene: 9. In germline, CDR1 is MNHEY, CDR2 SVGEGT. The CDR3 loop spans 17 amino acids. CDR3 in amino acids: CASRTTGGYANTGELFF. CDR3 nucleotides: TGTGCCAGCAGAACTACAGGGGGGTACGCGAACACCGGGGAGCTGTTTTTT.

The chain carries TRBV29-1 and TRBJ2-5; 13 bases align to TRBD2. Looked up from germline, CDR1 is SQVTM and CDR2 is ANQGSEA. Losses at the gene ends were 4 bases for V and 7 bases for J; bases not matched to a gene: 9. This CDR3 spans 15 amino acids. The CDR3 loop is CSVGEGLAGTGTQYF. CDR3 nucleotides: TGCAGCGTTGGGGAGGGACTAGCGGGGACGGGGACCCAGTACTTC. The full variable domain, completed using reference TRBV29-1 and TRBJ2-5, is SAVISQKPSRDICQRGTSLTIQCQVDSQVTMMFWYRQQPGQSLTLIATANQGSEATYESGFVIDKFPISRPNLTFSTLTVSNMSPEDSSIYLCSVGEGLAGTGTQYFGPGTRLLVL.

The J gene is TRBJ1-3, the V gene TRBV18; D is undetermined. Germline-derived CDR1 and CDR2 are KGHSH and LQKENI. The CDR3 sequence is 15 residues long. V was pared by 2 bases and J by 0 bases, with 8 bases between. The CDR3: CASSPSTISGNTIYF. CDR3 sequence (DNA): TGTGCCAGCTCACCAAGCACGATCTCTGGAAACACCATATATTTT.

The sample holds many counts of this clonotype. The gene calls are TRBV3-1 and TRBJ2-3; D unresolved. CDR1 is LGHDT and CDR2 is YNNKEL in the germline V gene (reference sequence). Trimming left V 3 bases short and J 3 bases short, with 7 bases between. The CDR3 loop spans 13 amino acids. The CDR3 reads CASSQTHTDTQYF. CDR3 in DNA: TGTGCCAGCAGCCAGACGCATACAGATACGCAGTATTTT.

This clonotype has more than one count but fewer than ten. The rearrangement links TRBV3-1 to TRBJ1-6; 7 bases are shared with TRBD1. This CDR3 is 15 amino acids long. Losses at the gene ends were 4 bases for V and 7 bases for J; bases not matched to a gene: 7. CDR1 and CDR2 (germline): LGHDT, YNNKEL (reference sequence). CDR3 region: CASSLFDRDNSPLHF. CDR3 nucleotides: TGTGCCAGCAGCCTTTTCGACAGGGACAATTCACCCCTCCACTTT. Full variable domain (missing parts from reference TRBV3-1 and TRBJ1-6): DTAVSQTPKYLVTQMGNDKSIKCEQNLGHDTMYWYKQDSKKFLKIMFSYNNKELIINETVPNRFSPKSPDKAHLNLHINSLELGDSAVYFCASSLFDRDNSPLHFGNGTRLTVT.

The table lists this clonotype with many counts. The chain has TRBV7-9 and TRBJ2-3, with no clear D. Germline CDR1 and CDR2: SEHNR and FQNEAQ (reference sequence). V was trimmed by 10 bases and J by 1 base, leaving 3 bases between them. This CDR3 has 10 residues. CDR3 sequence: CATGTDTQYF. CDR3 DNA sequence: TGTGCCACTGGCACAGATACGCAGTATTTT.

This chain joins TRBV6-5 and TRBJ1-2; D unresolved. CDR1 and CDR2 from the germline V gene are MNHEY and SVGAGI. The length of the CDR3 is 16 residues. V was cut by 6 bases and J by 0 bases, with 17 bases left in between. In nucleotides, the CDR3 is TGTGCCAGCAGGCCTCCCGGGCTGGAAGCTAACTATGGCTACACCTTC. This codes for CASRPPGLEANYGYTF.

This clonotype was seen repeatedly, ten times or more. The rearrangement uses TRBV20-1 and TRBJ2-3; TRBD1 might be the D (5 bases). The V and J ends lost 5 bases and 5 bases respectively, with 17 bases between them. The CDR3 extends over 14 amino acids. Per the germline V gene, CDR1 is DFQATT and CDR2 is SNEGSKA (reference sequence). Here the CDR3 reads CSAPGTPGLDTQYF. CDR3 nucleotide sequence: TGCAGTGCTCCCGGAACCCCAGGGTTAGATACGCAGTATTTT.

This clonotype came up many times. The V and J genes are TRBV5-1 and TRBJ2-3; 14 bases map to TRBD2. V shed 4 bases and J 4 bases; nucleotides not matched to a gene: 5. This CDR3 has 16 residues. Per germline, CDR1 SGHRS and CDR2 YFSETQ. CDR3: CASSAGTSGSSDTQYF. The CDR3 nucleotides are TGCGCCAGCAGCGCGGGGACTAGCGGGAGCTCAGATACGCAGTATTTT. Supplemented by reference TRBV5-1 and TRBJ2-3, the full variable domain reads KAGVTQTPRYLIKTRGQQVTLSCSPISGHRSVSWYQQTPGQGLQFLFEYFSETQRNKGNFPGRFSGRQFSNSRSEMNVSTLELGDSALYLCASSAGTSGSSDTQYFGPGTRLTVL.

At least ten counts were recorded for this clonotype. The V and J genes are TRBV5-1 and TRBJ2-7, with D maybe TRBD1 (5 bases). Trimming pared 2 bases from V and 7 bases from J, leaving 13 bases between. Germline V lookup: CDR1 SGHRS, CDR2 YFSETQ. This CDR3 contains 13 residues. CDR3 in DNA: TGCGCCAGCAGCTTCGGCAGGGAAGGGGAGCAGTACTTC. The encoded protein is CASSFGREGEQYF.